Listed here are 28 T cell receptor beta chains from one sample, sequenced in a study of regulatory T cells in long-lasting Graves disease. Time point given: persistent/refractory GD, antithyroid drugs over 5 years with positive TRAb. The TCR library was made from RNA that had been extracted from PBMCs in TRIzol. Through Arm-PCR of CDR3 regions and iRepertoire HTBI primers, TCR beta libraries were built. TCRdb redid the calling of the multiplex PCR reads with MiXCR, one entry per CDR3 protein. Among more than 300,000 distinct CDR3 sequences listed, around 23% were seen once. This sample comprised peripheral blood mononuclear cells (PBMCs), obtained when the disease was refractory, from a patient treated with antithyroid drugs. These receptors were taken from a woman between 40 and 55 years old with Graves disease.

This clonotype has more than one count but fewer than ten. The gene calls are TRBV7-6 and TRBJ2-2, with 9 bases fitting TRBD2. Losses at the gene ends were 4 bases for V and 6 bases for J; bases not matched to a gene: 15. The CDR3 totals 18 residues. Germline V gene lookup returns CDR1 SGHVS and CDR2 FNYEAQ. CDR3 coding DNA: TGTGCCAGCAGCTCCCTCCCTTTAGAACTAGCGGGTTCCGGGGAGCTGTTTTTT. It codes for CASSSLPLELAGSGELFF. The full variable domain, its missing parts supplied by reference TRBV7-6 and TRBJ2-2, is GAGVSQSPRYKVTKRGQDVALRCDPISGHVSLYWYRQALGQGPEFLTYFNYEAQQDKSGLPNDRFSAERPEGSISTLTIQRTEQRDSAMYRCASSSLPLELAGSGELFFGEGSRLTVL.

The chain carries TRBV7-9 and TRBJ2-1, with a weak D call TRBD2 (5 bases). Germline loops: CDR1 SEHNR, CDR2 FQNEAQ (reference sequence). The CDR3 is 15 amino acids. The V end was cut by 4 bases, the J end by 9 bases, with 19 bases between. CDR3 coding DNA: TGTGCCAGCAGCTCCCACTCGACGTCACGGGGTGAGCAGTTCTTC. Translation: CASSSHSTSRGEQFF.

This clonotype was counted ten times or more. This chain links TRBV7-8 with TRBJ2-5, with D tentatively TRBD2 (6 bases). With 1 base removed from V and 4 bases from J, the gap between germline ends came to 10 bases. CDR1 and CDR2 from the germline V gene are SGHVS and FQNEAQ. The CDR3 is made up of 14 amino acids. In nucleotides, the CDR3 is TGTGCCAGCAGCTTAGGGTGGGGAGGAGAGACCCAGTACTTC. Its translation is CASSLGWGGETQYF.

This clonotype was seen many times. This chain connects TRBV28 to TRBJ1-1, with TRBD1 matching 12 bases. Germline V gene lookup returns CDR1 MDHEN and CDR2 SYDVKM. The ends lost 6 bases at V and 5 bases at J; junction bases unmatched: 19. The CDR3 loop spans 19 amino acids. The CDR3, as DNA: TGTGCCAGCAGACGTACCGGGACAGGGGGCGTTACCCGGGAAACTGAAGCTTTCTTT. Translating it yields CASRRTGTGGVTRETEAFF.

The chain employs TRBV6-1 and TRBJ2-2; D may be TRBD2 (5 bases). Per germline, CDR1 MNHNS and CDR2 SASEGT. CDR3 length equals 16 residues. V lost 2 bases and J lost 4, with 14 bases in between. As DNA, the CDR3 is TGTGCCAGCAGTGAACAGGACTGGGAGATCACCGGGGAGCTGTTTTTT. Amino acid sequence: CASSEQDWEITGELFF.

The sample holds many counts of this clonotype. The V gene is TRBV6-1, the J gene TRBJ2-7; TRBD2 aligns across 7 bases. CDR3 size: 13 residues. The junction had 4 bases not matched to a gene; V was cut back by 6 bases and J by 2 bases. Germline CDR1 reads MNHNS; CDR2 reads SASEGT. In DNA, the CDR3 is TGTGCCAGCAGGCGGGAGAGAACCTACGAGCAGTACTTC. It translates to CASRRERTYEQYF.

Turning to this clonotype: Being one base from a much bigger clone, this may be a read error. The V call is TRBV20-1, the J call TRBJ2-7, with no clear D. The germline V and J ends were trimmed by 5 bases and 0 bases, with 17 bases remaining between them. Looked up from germline, CDR1 is DFQATT and CDR2 is SNEGSKA (reference sequence). The CDR3 contains 15 residues. The CDR3 DNA follows: TGCAGTGCTGTCCTTGGACGGTACAGCTCCTACGAGCAGTACTTC. This encodes CSAVLGRYSSYEQYF.

In its sample, this clonotype was seen many times. The chain couples TRBV20-1 to TRBJ2-5; D is tentatively TRBD1 or TRBD2 (5 bases each). Trimming took 5 bases from V and 0 from J, leaving 13 bases between them. CDR3 size: 14 residues. Germline CDR1 DFQATT, CDR2 SNEGSKA (reference sequence). The CDR3 coding sequence is TGCAGTGCTGGCTCGGGACGGAACCAAGAGACCCAGTACTTC. It encodes CSAGSGRNQETQYF.

The chain carries TRBV14 and TRBJ2-7; D is possibly TRBD1 (6 bases). The DNA end is more similar to TRBJ2-5, so the J call may be wrong. The CDR3 consists of 15 residues. The germline CDR1 and CDR2 sequences are SGHDN and FVKESK. The CDR3 coding sequence is TGTGCCAGCAGCCTGAGGATGGGGGCGGGAGAGACCCAGTACTTC. Translating gives CASSLRMGAGETQYF.

The chain carries TRBV18 and TRBJ2-7; the D call may be TRBD1 or TRBD2 (5 bases each). The CDR3 consists of 12 residues. Germline-derived CDR1 and CDR2 are KGHSH and LQKENI. V was trimmed by 4 bases and J by 3 bases, leaving 7 bases between them. The CDR3 sequence is CASSRGYYEQYF. CDR3 in DNA: TGTGCCAGCTCACGGGGGTACTACGAGCAGTACTTC.

The V and J genes are TRBV6-9 and TRBJ1-2; no firm D call. The CDR3 covers 14 residues. Germline V gene lookup returns CDR1 MNHGY and CDR2 SVAAGI. V dropped 3 bases and J dropped 5 bases, with 13 bases sitting between them. In DNA, the CDR3 is TGTGCCAGCAGTTACGGCAGGTCGGCTTATGGCTACACCTTC. Its protein product is CASSYGRSAYGYTF.

A few counts support this clonotype. This rearrangement joins TRBV27 to TRBJ2-7, with D perhaps assigned TRBD1 or TRBD2 (5 bases each). The CDR3 is 14 amino acids. Per the germline V gene, CDR1 is MNHEY and CDR2 is SMNVEV (reference sequence). The germline V and J ends were trimmed by 5 bases and 0 bases, with 11 bases remaining between them. CDR3 amino acids: CASSPKGSSYEQYF. The CDR3 coding sequence is TGTGCCAGCAGTCCGAAGGGGAGCTCCTACGAGCAGTACTTC.

This clonotype was observed a few times. The rearrangement joins TRBV20-1 to TRBJ1-5; D call uncertain. With 2 bases removed from V and 9 bases from J, the gap between germline ends came to 17 bases. Germline CDR1 and CDR2: DFQATT and SNEGSKA (reference sequence). The CDR3 is 14 amino acids. CDR3 sequence reads: CSARLSGSGGPQHF. The CDR3 DNA follows: TGCAGTGCTAGATTGTCCGGCTCCGGTGGGCCCCAGCATTTT.

In this sample, this clonotype turned up a few times. This chain joins TRBV20-1 and TRBJ2-2, with TRBD2 matching 13 bases. CDR1 is DFQATT and CDR2 is SNEGSKA in the germline V gene (reference sequence). The trim removed 4 bases at V and 8 bases at J, leaving 10 bases unmatched. There are 16 residues in the CDR3. The CDR3 sequence is CSANKLAGGLSGELFF. CDR3 sequence (DNA): TGCAGTGCTAATAAACTAGCGGGAGGGCTTTCAGGGGAGCTGTTTTTT.

The chain uses TRBV7-9 and TRBJ2-2; maybe TRBD1 (5 bases). The CDR3 spans 15 residues. CDR1 and CDR2 (germline): SEHNR, FQNEAQ (reference sequence). V lost 5 bases to trimming and J lost 4 bases, with 14 bases between them. CDR3 amino acids: CASSPGPRGTGELFF. The CDR3 nucleotides read TGTGCCAGCAGCCCCGGACCAAGGGGCACCGGGGAGCTGTTTTTT. The complete variable domain, with remaining parts taken from reference TRBV7-9 and TRBJ2-2, reads DTGVSQNPRHKITKRGQNVTFRCDPISEHNRLYWYRQTLGQGPEFLTYFQNEAQLEKSRLLSDRFSAERPKGSFSTLEIQRTEQGDSAMYLCASSPGPRGTGELFFGEGSRLTVL.

This clonotype has a handful of counts. The CDR3 is CATLKSAGELFF. CDR3 DNA sequence: TGCGCCACCTTGAAATCCGCCGGGGAGCTGTTTTTT. The chain is built from TRBV10-2 and TRBJ2-2; D call uncertain. The CDR3 length is 12 residues. Looked up from germline, CDR1 is WSHSY and CDR2 is SAAADI. V was cut by 10 bases and J by 6 bases, with 12 bases left in between.

This clonotype was picked up a small number of times. This rearrangement joins TRBV5-6 to TRBJ2-2; tentatively, D is TRBD1 (6 bases). The V end was cut by 0 bases, the J end by 4 bases, with 10 bases between. The CDR3 loop spans 15 amino acids. CDR1 and CDR2 (germline): SGHDT, YYEEEE. CDR3 residues: CASSLGGLRTGELFF. The CDR3 DNA sequence: TGTGCCAGCAGCTTGGGGGGGCTTCGCACCGGGGAGCTGTTTTTT.

V usage is TRBV28 and J usage is TRBJ2-1; D is undetermined. This CDR3 contains 13 residues. Trimming took off 8 bases at V and 16 bases at J, with 24 bases between the two ends. Per the germline V gene, CDR1 is MDHEN and CDR2 is SYDVKM. CDR3 amino acids: CASERLVGRIRFF. The CDR3 nucleotides read TGTGCCAGCGAAAGACTTGTAGGGCGCATCCGATTCTTC.

This chain uses TRBV9 with TRBJ2-2, with D perhaps being TRBD1 or TRBD2 (5 bases each). CDR1 and CDR2 from the germline V gene are SGDLS and YYNGEE. This CDR3 has 15 residues. V was pared by 3 bases and J by 6 bases, with 15 bases between. CDR3 residues: CASSDGTRIAGELFF. CDR3 DNA: TGTGCCAGCAGCGACGGGACGAGGATCGCCGGGGAGCTGTTTTTT.

Details on this clonotype: This may stem from a read error, because a much larger clone lies one nucleotide away. The rearrangement uses TRBV15 and TRBJ1-4; D is undetermined. CDR3 length: 16 amino acids. Germline loops: CDR1 LNHNV, CDR2 YYDKDF (reference sequence). With 0 bases removed from V and 1 base from J, the gap between germline ends came to 9 bases. CDR3 sequence (DNA): TGTGCCACCAGCAGAGATCGGACGGAAACTAATGAAAAACTGTTTTTT. Encoded protein: CATSRDRTETNEKLFF.

This clonotype was counted ten times or more. The chain uses TRBV12-3 or TRBV12-4 and TRBJ1-4, with D tentatively TRBD1 (6 bases). Trimming left V 1 base short and J 16 bases short, with 22 bases between. CDR3 length equals 15 residues. This chain's CDR3 is CASSLGFQGQTVTFF. The CDR3 coding sequence is TGTGCCAGCAGTTTAGGCTTCCAGGGGCAGACCGTAACGTTTTTT.

This rearrangement joins TRBV6-1 to TRBJ2-2; 10 bases agree with TRBD2. CDR3 length: 16 amino acids. The germline V gene has CDR1 MNHNS and CDR2 SASEGT. V gave up 6 bases and J gave up 1 base; unmatched junction bases: 5. CDR3 loop: CASRKIAGGNTGELFF. CDR3 sequence (DNA): TGTGCCAGCAGGAAAATAGCGGGAGGGAACACCGGGGAGCTGTTTTTT.

The chain joins TRBV27 to TRBJ1-1; TRBD1 agrees at 11 bases. Trimming removed 4 bases from V and 6 bases from J; junction bases left unmatched: 7. This CDR3 is 15 amino acids long. Germline V lookup: CDR1 MNHEY, CDR2 SMNVEV (reference sequence). CDR3 amino acids: CASSSPGQGVAEAFF. The CDR3 nucleotides are TGTGCCAGCAGTTCGCCGGGACAGGGGGTGGCTGAAGCTTTCTTT.

The chain carries TRBV12-3 or TRBV12-4 and TRBJ2-6, with no clear D. Trimming removed 7 bases at V and 0 bases at J, with 10 bases between. There are 15 residues in the CDR3. The CDR3 region has the DNA TGTGCCAGCACCAAGGCCAGCTCTGGGGCCAACGTCCTGACTTTC. Encoded protein: CASTKASSGANVLTF.

This clonotype was seen ten or more times. This sequence joins TRBV27 and TRBJ2-2, with TRBD1 identical over 9 bases. The V segment lost 3 bases and the J segment 7 bases; nucleotides outside the gene matches: 6. The CDR3 loop spans 15 amino acids. Germline loops: CDR1 MNHEY, CDR2 SMNVEV (reference sequence). CDR3 coding DNA: TGTGCCAGCAGTTTCGGGGACAGGGAAGGCGGGGAGCTGTTTTTT. This translates into CASSFGDREGGELFF.

This clonotype was recorded at least ten times. The rearrangement joins TRBV28 to TRBJ1-5; TRBD1 agrees at 8 bases. Per the germline V gene, CDR1 is MDHEN and CDR2 is SYDVKM. This CDR3 has 15 residues. The ends lost 3 bases at V and 6 bases at J; junction bases unmatched: 7. The CDR3 loop is CASSFPDRVVQPQHF. Here the CDR3 DNA reads TGTGCCAGCAGTTTCCCGGACAGGGTTGTTCAGCCCCAGCATTTT.

Many counts were recorded for this clonotype. This chain links TRBV7-8 with TRBJ1-1; D not resolved. The V and J ends lost 3 bases and 3 bases respectively, with 2 bases between them. Germline V CDR1 and CDR2: SGHVS, FQNEAQ. The CDR3 runs to 11 residues. This CDR3 is CASSFHTEAFF. The CDR3 DNA follows: TGTGCCAGCAGCTTTCACACTGAAGCTTTCTTT.

The V gene is TRBV5-1, the J gene TRBJ1-1; 8 bases fit TRBD1. The CDR3 spans 17 residues. The V gene end was trimmed by 1 base and the J gene end by 0 bases; junction bases not matched to a gene: 8. CDR1 is SGHRS, CDR2 YFSETQ, per germline. The CDR3 sequence: CASSLYAGGGMNTEAFF. CDR3 DNA sequence: TGCGCCAGCAGCTTGTACGCAGGGGGCGGTATGAACACTGAAGCTTTCTTT.